The clone carrying this T cell receptor (beta chain) was seen ten or more times. Its antigen is as yet unknown. Treatment of the sample: PENTA 11 planned treatment interruption arm or continuous ART arm. This record comes from a study of HIV-infected children after antiretroviral therapy interruption. The overall study: Children had CD4+ above 500, viral load below 50 copies/ml, either treatment arm. Most participating children were previously exposed to EBV and CMV. Continuous-treatment children had median age around 8 years, interruption roughly 10 years. Study results and limitations: Shared-triplet CDR3 clusters increased after treatment interruption in a few patients, significant only when one outlier was excluded.

Unique molecular identifiers were included in an RNA-based 3' RACE TCR library. TCRdb re-called the 3' RACE reads with MiXCR, one entry per CDR3 protein. The table includes roughly 15,000 distinct CDR3 sequences, under 4% detected once. The sequence came from a pool of human donors with HIV. Sequences were derived from CD45RO+ CD8+ T cells from PBMCs, pooled from several time points, sampled from a donor given antiretroviral therapy, either interrupted or continuous. Described subset: memory CD8+ CD45RO+ CD45RA- T cells.

CDR3 bases: TGTGCCAGCAGCTTCGGGAGGGGGACCCTCTACGAGCAGTACTTC. This codes for CASSFGRGTLYEQYF. The J gene is TRBJ2-7, the V gene TRBV13, with 8 bases that match TRBD2. V lost 3 bases and J lost 3; bases outside the gene matches: 7. CDR1 and CDR2 (germline): PRHDT, FYEKMQ (reference sequence). CDR3 length equals 15 residues.